This T cell receptor (beta chain) is from a study of regulatory T cells in long-lasting Graves disease. Libraries of TCR beta came from iRepertoire HTBI primers plus Arm-PCR of CDR3 regions. In the study's own analysis: Samples jointly harbored 62 TRBV and approximately 15 TRBJ segments. TCRdb re-called the multiplex PCR reads with MiXCR, one entry per CDR3 protein. It is TCRdb's table, rather than the study itself, that gives the V and J calls and clone size. The repertoire holds 400,000 to 500,000 distinct CDR3 sequences, with less than 25% as singletons. The time point was: persistent/refractory GD, antithyroid drugs over 5 years with positive TRAb. PBMC-derived RNA was used for the TCR library. This CDR3 has 15 residues. The J segment lost 1 base and the V segment lost 5 bases, leaving 4 bases of the junction unmatched. This clonotype was found many times.

The material was peripheral blood mononuclear cells (PBMCs), obtained when the disease was refractory, from a patient treated with antithyroid drugs. The origin of this receptor is a female donor with Graves disease. J is TRBJ2-2 and V is TRBV12-3 or TRBV12-4, with 7 bases aligning to TRBD1. The CDR3 region is CASSRGTVNTGELFF. As DNA, the CDR3 is TGTGCCAGCAGTCGTGGGACAGTGAACACCGGGGAGCTGTTTTTT.